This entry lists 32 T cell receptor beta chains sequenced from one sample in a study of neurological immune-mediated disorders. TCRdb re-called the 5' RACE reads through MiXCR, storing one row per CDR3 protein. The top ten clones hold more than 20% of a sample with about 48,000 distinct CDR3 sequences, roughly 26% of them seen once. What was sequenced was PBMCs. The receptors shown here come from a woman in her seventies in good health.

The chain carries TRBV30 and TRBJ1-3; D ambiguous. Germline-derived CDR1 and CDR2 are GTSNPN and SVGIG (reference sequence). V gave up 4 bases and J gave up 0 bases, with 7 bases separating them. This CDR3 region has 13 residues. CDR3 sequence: CAWMRSSGNTIYF. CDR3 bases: TGTGCCTGGATGCGGAGCTCTGGAAACACCATATATTTT.

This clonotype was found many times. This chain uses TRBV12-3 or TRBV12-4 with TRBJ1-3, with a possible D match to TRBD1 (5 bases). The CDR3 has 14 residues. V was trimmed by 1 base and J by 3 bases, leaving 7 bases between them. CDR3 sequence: CASSLVGVGNTIYF. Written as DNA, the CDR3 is TGTGCCAGCAGTTTAGTGGGGGTTGGAAACACCATATATTTT.

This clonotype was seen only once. CDR3 protein: CASSFSQNTEAFF. In DNA, the CDR3 is TGTGCCAGCAGCTTTAGTCAGAACACTGAAGCTTTCTTT. V is TRBV7-9 and J is TRBJ1-1; no definite D call. From germline, CDR1 is SEHNR and CDR2 FQNEAQ (reference sequence). This CDR3 is built from 13 residues. Deletions cut 3 bases from V and 1 base from J, with 6 bases between.

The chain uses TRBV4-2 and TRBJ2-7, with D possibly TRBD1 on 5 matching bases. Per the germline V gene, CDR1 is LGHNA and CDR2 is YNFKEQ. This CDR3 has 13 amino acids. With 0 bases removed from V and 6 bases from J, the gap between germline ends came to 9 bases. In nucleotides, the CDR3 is TGTGCCAGCAGCCAAGATCAGGGTTTCGAGCAGTACTTC. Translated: CASSQDQGFEQYF.

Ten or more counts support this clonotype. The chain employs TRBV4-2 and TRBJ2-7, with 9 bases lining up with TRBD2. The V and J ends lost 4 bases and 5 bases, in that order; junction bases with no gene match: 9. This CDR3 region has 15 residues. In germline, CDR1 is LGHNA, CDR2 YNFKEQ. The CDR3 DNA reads TGTGCCAGCAGCCGATTAGCGGGAGACGTCGACGAGCAGTACTTC. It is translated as CASSRLAGDVDEQYF.

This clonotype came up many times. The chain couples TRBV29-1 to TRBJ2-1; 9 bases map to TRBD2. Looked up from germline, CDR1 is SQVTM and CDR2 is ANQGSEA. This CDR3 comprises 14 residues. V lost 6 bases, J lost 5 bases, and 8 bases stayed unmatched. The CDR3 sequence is CSVQATSGHNEQFF. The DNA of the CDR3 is TGCAGCGTCCAAGCGACTAGCGGACACAATGAGCAGTTCTTC.

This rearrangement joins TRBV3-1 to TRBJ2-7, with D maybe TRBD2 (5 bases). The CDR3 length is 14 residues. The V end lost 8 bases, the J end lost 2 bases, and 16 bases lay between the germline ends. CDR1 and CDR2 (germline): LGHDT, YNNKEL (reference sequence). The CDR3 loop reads CASQAPSCAYEQYF. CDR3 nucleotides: TGTGCCAGCCAAGCGCCTAGCTGCGCCTACGAGCAGTACTTC.

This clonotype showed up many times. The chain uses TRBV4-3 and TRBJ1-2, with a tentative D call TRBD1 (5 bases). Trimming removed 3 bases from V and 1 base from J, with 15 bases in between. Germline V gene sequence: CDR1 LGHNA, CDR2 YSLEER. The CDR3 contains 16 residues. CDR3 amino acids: CASSQAMGDDNYGYTF. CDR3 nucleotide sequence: TGCGCCAGCAGCCAGGCCATGGGGGACGATAACTATGGCTACACCTTC.

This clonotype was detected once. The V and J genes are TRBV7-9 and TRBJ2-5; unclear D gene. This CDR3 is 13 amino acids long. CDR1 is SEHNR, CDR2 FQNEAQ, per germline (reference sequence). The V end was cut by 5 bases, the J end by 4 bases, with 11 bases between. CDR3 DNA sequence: TGTGCCAGCAGCCTACCGGGTGGAGAGACCCAGTACTTC. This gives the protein CASSLPGGETQYF.

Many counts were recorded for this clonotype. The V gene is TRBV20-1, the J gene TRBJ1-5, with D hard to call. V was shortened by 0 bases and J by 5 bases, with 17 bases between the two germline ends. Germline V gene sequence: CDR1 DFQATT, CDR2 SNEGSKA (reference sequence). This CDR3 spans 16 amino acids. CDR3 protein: CSARDRVGNTDQPQHF. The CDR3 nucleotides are TGCAGTGCTAGAGATCGGGTAGGGAACACCGATCAGCCCCAGCATTTT.

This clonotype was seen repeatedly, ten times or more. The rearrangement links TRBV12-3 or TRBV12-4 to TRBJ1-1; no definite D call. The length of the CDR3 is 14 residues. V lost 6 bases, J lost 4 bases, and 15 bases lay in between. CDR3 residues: CASSWTGMGTEAFF. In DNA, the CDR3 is TGTGCCAGCAGCTGGACGGGGATGGGCACTGAAGCTTTCTTT.

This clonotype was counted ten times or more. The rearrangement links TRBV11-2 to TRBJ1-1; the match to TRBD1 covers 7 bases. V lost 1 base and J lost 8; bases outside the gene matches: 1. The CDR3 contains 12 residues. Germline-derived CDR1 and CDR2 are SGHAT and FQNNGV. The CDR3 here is CASSLVGGEAFF. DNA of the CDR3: TGTGCCAGCAGCTTAGTAGGGGGCGAAGCTTTCTTT. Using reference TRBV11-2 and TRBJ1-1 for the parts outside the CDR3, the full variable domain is EAGVAQSPRYKIIEKRQSVAFWCNPISGHATLYWYQQILGQGPKLLIQFQNNGVVDDSQLPKDRFSAERLKGVDSTLKIQPAKLEDSAVYLCASSLVGGEAFFGQGTRLTVV.

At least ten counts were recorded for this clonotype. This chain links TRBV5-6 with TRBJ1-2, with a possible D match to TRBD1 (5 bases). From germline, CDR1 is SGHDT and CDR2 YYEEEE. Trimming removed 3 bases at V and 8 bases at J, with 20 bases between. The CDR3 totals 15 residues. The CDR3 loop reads CASSWEPGRLRGYTF. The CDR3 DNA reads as TGTGCCAGCAGCTGGGAGCCGGGACGCCTTCGGGGCTACACCTTC.

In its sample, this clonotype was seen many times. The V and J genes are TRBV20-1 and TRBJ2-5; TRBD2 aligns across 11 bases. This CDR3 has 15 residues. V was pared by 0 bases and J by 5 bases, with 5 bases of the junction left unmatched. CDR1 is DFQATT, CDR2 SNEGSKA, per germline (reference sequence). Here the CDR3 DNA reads TGCAGTGCTAGAGATCAAACTAGCGGGAGCGAGACCCAGTACTTC. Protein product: CSARDQTSGSETQYF.

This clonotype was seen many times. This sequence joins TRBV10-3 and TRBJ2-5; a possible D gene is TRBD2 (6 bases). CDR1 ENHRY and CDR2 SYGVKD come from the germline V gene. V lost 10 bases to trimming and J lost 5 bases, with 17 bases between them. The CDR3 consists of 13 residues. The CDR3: CATGAGGEETQYF. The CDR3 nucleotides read TGTGCCACCGGAGCGGGCGGGGAGGAGACCCAGTACTTC.

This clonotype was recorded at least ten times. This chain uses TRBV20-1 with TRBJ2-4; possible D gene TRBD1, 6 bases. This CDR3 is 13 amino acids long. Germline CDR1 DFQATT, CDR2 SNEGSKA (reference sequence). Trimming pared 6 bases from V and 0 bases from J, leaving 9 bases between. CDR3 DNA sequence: TGCAGTGCATCAGGGGTAGCCAAAAACATTCAGTACTTC. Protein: CSASGVAKNIQYF.

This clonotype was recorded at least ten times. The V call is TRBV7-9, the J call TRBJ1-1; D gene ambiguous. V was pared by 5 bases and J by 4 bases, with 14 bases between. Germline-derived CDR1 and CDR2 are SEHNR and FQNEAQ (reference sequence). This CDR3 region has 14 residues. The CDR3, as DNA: TGTGCCAGCAGCAATGAACGGGGTCCCACTGAAGCTTTCTTT. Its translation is CASSNERGPTEAFF.

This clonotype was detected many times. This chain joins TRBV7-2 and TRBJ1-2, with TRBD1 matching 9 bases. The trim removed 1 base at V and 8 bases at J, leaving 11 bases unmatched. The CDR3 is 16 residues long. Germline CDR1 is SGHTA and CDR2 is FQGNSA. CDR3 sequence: CASSLEGWTGVRGYTF. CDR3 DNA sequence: TGTGCCAGCAGCTTAGAGGGGTGGACAGGGGTCAGAGGCTACACCTTC.

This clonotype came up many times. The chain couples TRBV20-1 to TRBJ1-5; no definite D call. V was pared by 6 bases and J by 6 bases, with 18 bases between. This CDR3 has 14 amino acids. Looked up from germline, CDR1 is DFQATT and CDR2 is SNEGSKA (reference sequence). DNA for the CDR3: TGCAGTGCGCAAAGGTTAGGCGCCGGTCAGCCCCAGCATTTT. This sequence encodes CSAQRLGAGQPQHF.

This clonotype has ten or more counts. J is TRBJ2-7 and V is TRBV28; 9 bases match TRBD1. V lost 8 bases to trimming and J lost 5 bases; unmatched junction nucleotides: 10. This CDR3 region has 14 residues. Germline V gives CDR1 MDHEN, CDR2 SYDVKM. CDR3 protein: CASVPGTGPHEQYF. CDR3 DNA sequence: TGTGCCAGCGTCCCCGGGACAGGGCCCCACGAGCAGTACTTC.

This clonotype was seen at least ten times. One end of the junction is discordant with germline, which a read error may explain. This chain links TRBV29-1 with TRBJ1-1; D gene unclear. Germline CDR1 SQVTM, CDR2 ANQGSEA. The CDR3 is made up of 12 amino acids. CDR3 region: CPPGRSSTEAFF. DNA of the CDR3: TGTCCCCCGGGAAGGAGCAGCACTGAAGCTTTCTTT.

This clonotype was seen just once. CDR3 sequence (DNA): TGCGCCAGCAGCTTGGCAGCGGGGGGGCGTGAGCAGTACTTC. It encodes CASSLAAGGREQYF. The chain is built from TRBV5-1 and TRBJ2-7, with 10 bases that match TRBD2. V shed 0 bases, J shed 7 bases, and the junction held 4 bases outside the gene matches. The CDR3 is 14 residues long. Per the germline V gene, CDR1 is SGHRS and CDR2 is YFSETQ.

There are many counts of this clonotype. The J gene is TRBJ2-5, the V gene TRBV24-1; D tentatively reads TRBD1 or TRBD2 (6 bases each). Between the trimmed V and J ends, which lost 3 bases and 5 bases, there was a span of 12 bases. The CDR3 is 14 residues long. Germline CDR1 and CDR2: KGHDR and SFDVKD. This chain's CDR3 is CATSDTVGGETQYF. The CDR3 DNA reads TGTGCCACCAGTGATACTGTAGGGGGGGAGACCCAGTACTTC.

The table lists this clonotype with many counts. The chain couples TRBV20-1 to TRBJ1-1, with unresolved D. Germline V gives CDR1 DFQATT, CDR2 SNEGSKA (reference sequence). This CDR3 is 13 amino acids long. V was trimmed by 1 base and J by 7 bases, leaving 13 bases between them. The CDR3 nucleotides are TGCAGTGCTAGAGTTGCTTGGGGATTTGAAGCTTTCTTT. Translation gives CSARVAWGFEAFF.

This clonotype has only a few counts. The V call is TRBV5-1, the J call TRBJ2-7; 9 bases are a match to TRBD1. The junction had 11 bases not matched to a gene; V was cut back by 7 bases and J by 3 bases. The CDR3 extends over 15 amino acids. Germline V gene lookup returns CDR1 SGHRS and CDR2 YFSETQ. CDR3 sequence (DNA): TGCGCCAGCGGGCCGGGACAGGGCCCCAACTACGAGCAGTACTTC. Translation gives CASGPGQGPNYEQYF.

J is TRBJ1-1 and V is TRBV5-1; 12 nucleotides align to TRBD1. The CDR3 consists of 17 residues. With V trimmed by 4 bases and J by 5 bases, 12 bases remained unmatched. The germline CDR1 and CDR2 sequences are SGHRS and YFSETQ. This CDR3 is CASSQPGQGAEGTEAFF. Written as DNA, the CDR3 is TGCGCCAGCAGCCAACCGGGACAGGGGGCCGAGGGAACTGAAGCTTTCTTT.

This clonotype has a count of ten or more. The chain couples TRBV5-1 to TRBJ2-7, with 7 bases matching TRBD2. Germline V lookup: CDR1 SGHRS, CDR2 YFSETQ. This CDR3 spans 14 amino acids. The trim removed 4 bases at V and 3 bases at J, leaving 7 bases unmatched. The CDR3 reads CASSPNGLGYEQYF. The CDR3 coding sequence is TGCGCCAGCAGCCCGAATGGACTAGGCTACGAGCAGTACTTC.

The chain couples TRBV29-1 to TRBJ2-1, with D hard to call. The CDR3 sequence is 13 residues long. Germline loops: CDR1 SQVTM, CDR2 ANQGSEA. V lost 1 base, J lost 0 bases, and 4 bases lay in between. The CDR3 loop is CSVEGDSYNEQFF. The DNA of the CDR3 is TGCAGCGTTGAAGGGGACTCCTACAATGAGCAGTTCTTC.

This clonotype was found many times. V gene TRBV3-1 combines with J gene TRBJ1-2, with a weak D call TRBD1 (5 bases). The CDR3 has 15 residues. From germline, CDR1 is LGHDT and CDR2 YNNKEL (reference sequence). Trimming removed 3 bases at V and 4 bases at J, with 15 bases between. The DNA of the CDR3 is TGTGCCAGCAGCCACCTGGACATCGAGTTCTATGGCTACACCTTC. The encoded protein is CASSHLDIEFYGYTF.

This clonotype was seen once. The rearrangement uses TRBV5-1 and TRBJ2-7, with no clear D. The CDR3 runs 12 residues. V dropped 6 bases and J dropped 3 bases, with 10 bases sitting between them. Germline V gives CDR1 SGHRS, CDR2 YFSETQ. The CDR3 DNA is TGCGCCAGCATAGGCGGTAACTACGAGCAGTACTTC. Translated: CASIGGNYEQYF.

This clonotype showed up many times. CDR3 DNA: TGCGCCAGCAGCCAAGATGCGGGACAGCCGACGGGAAACACCATATATTTT. Protein sequence: CASSQDAGQPTGNTIYF. The rearrangement uses TRBV4-1 and TRBJ1-3; TRBD1 agrees at 7 bases. Trimming removed 0 bases from V and 4 bases from J; junction bases left unmatched: 9. Germline V gene sequence: CDR1 MGHRA, CDR2 YSYEKL. The CDR3 is made up of 17 amino acids.

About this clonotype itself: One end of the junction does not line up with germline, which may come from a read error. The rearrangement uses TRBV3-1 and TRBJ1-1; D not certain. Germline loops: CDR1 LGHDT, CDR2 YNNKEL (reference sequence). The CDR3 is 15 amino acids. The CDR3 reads CASSQMKRPFNEALF. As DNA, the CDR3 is TGTGCCAGCAGCCAAATGAAGAGGCCCTTCAATGAAGCTTTATTT.